The 2 T cell receptor beta chains in this list originate from one sample, sequenced in a study of OX40 agonist ivuxolimab in advanced cancers. TCRdb keeps only in-frame clones here, not all; method: immunoSEQ multiplex PCR. The sample contains about 100,000 clones, less than 95% of which appear only once. The material was CD4+ or CD8+ T cells sorted from blood, obtained in a trial of the OX40 agonist ivuxolimab. Receptors originate from an adult with an advanced solid tumor such as melanoma, head and neck, liver or kidney cancer.

V usage is TRBV7-3 and J usage is TRBJ2-3; 7 positions agree with TRBD1. The CDR3 is 14 residues long. Germline CDR1 and CDR2: SGHTA and FQGTGA. After removal of 2 bases from V and 2 bases from J, the junction contained 1 base not matched to a gene. The CDR3 DNA reads TGTGCCAGCAGCTTAGGACAGGTCACAGATACGCAGTATTTT. Translating gives CASSLGQVTDTQYF.

V usage is TRBV6-6 and J usage is TRBJ2-2, with a possible D match to TRBD2 (6 bases). V was pared by 2 bases and J by 3 bases, with 7 bases between. The CDR3 has 14 residues. Germline V CDR1 and CDR2: MNHNY, SVGAGI (reference sequence). CDR3 loop: CASSYGEDTGELFF. The CDR3 DNA reads as TGTGCCAGCAGTTACGGGGAGGACACCGGGGAGCTGTTTTTT.